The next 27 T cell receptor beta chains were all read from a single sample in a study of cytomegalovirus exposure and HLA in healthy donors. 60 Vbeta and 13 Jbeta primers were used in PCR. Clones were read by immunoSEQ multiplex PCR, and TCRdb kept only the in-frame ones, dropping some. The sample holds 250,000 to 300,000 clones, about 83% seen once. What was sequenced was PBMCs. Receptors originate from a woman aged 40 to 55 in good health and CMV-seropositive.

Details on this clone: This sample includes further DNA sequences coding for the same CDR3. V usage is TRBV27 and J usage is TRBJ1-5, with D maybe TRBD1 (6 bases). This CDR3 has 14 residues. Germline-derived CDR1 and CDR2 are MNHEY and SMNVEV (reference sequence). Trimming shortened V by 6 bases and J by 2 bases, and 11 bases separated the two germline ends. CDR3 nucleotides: TGTGCCAGCAGGAGCAGGGGCGGCAATCAGCCCCAGCATTTT. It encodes CASRSRGGNQPQHF.

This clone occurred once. The CDR3: CASSVQGGSVQETQYF. The DNA for the CDR3 is TGTGCCAGCAGCGTACAGGGCGGGAGCGTCCAAGAGACCCAGTACTTC. The chain links TRBV7-2 to TRBJ2-5; a possible D gene is TRBD2 (7 bases). CDR3 length equals 16 residues. Trimming removed 5 bases from V and 1 base from J, with 17 bases in between. Germline-derived CDR1 and CDR2 are SGHTA and FQGNSA.

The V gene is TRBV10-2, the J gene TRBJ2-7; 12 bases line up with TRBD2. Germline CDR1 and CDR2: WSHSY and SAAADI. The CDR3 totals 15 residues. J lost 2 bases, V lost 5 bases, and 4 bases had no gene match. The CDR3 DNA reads TGCGCCAGCAGTACCCTAGCGGGAGGGACCTACGAGCAGTACTTC. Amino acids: CASSTLAGGTYEQYF.

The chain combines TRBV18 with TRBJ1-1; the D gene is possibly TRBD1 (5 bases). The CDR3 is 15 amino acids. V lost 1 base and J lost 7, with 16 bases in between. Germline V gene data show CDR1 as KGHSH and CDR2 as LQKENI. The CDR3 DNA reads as TGTGCCAGCTCACCACTCTCAGGACAAGCGGGTGAAGCTTTCTTT. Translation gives CASSPLSGQAGEAFF.

This CDR3 reads CASSEPLPIPSGRNIQYF. CDR3 sequence (DNA): TGTGCCAGCAGTGAACCCCTCCCCATCCCATCGGGGAGGAACATTCAGTACTTC. The chain is built from TRBV6-1 and TRBJ2-4; possible D gene TRBD2, 6 bases. The V and J ends lost 2 bases and 7 bases respectively, with 24 bases between them. This CDR3 region has 18 residues. The germline CDR1 and CDR2 sequences are MNHNS and SASEGT.

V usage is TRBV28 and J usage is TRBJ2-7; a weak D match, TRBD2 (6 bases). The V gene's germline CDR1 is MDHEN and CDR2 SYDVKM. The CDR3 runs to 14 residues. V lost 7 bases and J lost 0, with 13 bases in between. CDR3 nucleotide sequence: TGTGCCAGCACCCACGGGGGAAGCTCCTACGAGCAGTACTTC. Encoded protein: CASTHGGSSYEQYF.

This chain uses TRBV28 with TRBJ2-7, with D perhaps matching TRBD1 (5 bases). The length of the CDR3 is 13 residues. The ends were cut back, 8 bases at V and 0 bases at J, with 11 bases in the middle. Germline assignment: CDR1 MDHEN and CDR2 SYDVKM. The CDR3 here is CASSQGASYEQYF. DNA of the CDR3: TGTGCCAGCTCTCAAGGGGCCTCCTACGAGCAGTACTTC.

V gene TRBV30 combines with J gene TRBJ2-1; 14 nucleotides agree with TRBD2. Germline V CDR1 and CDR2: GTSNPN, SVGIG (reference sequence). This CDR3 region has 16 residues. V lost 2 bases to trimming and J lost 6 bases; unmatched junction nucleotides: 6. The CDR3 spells CAWSPTGTSGSNEQFF. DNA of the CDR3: TGTGCCTGGAGTCCTACCGGGACTAGCGGGAGCAATGAGCAGTTCTTC.

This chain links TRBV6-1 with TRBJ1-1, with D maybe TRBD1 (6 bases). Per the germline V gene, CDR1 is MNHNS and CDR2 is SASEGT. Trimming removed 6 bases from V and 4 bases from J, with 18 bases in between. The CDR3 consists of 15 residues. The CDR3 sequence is CASREGGALSTEAFF. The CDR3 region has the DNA TGTGCCAGCAGGGAGGGGGGGGCGTTAAGCACTGAAGCTTTCTTT.

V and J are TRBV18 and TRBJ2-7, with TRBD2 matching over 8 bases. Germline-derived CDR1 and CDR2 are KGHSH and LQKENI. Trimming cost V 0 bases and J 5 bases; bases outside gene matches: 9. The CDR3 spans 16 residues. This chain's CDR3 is CASSPPNRAGEHEQYF. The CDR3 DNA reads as TGTGCCAGCTCACCACCGAATCGAGCGGGAGAGCACGAGCAGTACTTC.

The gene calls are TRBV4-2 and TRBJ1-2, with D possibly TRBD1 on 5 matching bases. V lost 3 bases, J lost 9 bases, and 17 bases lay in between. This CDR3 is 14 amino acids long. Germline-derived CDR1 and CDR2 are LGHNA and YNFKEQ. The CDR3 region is CASSHQWVGGSYTF. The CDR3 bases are TGTGCCAGCAGCCACCAGTGGGTCGGGGGGAGCTACACCTTC.

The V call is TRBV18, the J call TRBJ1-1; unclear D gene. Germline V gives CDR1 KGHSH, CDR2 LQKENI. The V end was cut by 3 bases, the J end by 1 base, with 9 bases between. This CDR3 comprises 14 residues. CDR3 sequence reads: CASSPIPGNTEAFF. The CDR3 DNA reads TGTGCCAGCTCACCTATCCCAGGGAACACTGAAGCTTTCTTT.

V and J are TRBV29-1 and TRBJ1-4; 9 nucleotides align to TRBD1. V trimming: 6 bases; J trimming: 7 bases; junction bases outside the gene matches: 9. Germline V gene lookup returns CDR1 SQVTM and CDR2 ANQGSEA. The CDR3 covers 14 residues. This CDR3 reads CSVDTGGAFEKLFF. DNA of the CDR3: TGCAGCGTGGACACAGGGGGCGCGTTTGAAAAACTGTTTTTT.

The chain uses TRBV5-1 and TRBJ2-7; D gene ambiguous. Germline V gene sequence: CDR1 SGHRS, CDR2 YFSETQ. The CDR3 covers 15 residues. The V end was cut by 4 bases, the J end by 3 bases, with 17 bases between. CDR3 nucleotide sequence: TGCGCCAGCAGCGACACCTCAAGTGGGCTCTACGAGCAGTACTTC. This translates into CASSDTSSGLYEQYF.

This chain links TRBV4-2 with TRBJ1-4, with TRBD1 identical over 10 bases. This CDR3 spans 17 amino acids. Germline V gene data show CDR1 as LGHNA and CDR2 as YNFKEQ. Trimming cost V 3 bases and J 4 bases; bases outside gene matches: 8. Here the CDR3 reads CASSHGTGVLDNEKLFF. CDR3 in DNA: TGTGCCAGCAGCCACGGGACAGGGGTTCTAGATAATGAAAAACTGTTTTTT.

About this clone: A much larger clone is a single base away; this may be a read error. In nucleotides, the CDR3 is TGTGCCAGCAGCCCTGGACTAGCGGGTTCCGGGGAGCTGTTTTTT. This gives the protein CASSPGLAGSGELFF. This rearrangement joins TRBV7-2 to TRBJ2-2; 11 positions agree with TRBD2. CDR1 is SGHTA and CDR2 is FQGNSA in the germline V gene. The CDR3 spans 15 residues. V lost 5 bases, J lost 6 bases, and 5 bases stayed unmatched.

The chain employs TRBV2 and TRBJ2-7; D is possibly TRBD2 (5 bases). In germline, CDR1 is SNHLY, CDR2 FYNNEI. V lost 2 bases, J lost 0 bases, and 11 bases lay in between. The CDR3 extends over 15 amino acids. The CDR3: CASSEFQGSSYEQYF. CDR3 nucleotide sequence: TGTGCCAGCAGTGAATTCCAAGGGAGCTCCTACGAGCAGTACTTC.

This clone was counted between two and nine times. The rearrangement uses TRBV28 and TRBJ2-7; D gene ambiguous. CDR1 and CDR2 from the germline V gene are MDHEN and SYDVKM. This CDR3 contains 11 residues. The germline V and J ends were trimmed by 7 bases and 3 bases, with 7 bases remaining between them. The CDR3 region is CASTLGYEQYF. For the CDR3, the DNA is TGTGCCAGCACCCTCGGCTACGAGCAGTACTTC. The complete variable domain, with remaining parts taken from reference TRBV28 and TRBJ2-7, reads DVKVTQSSRYLVKRTGEKVFLECVQDMDHENMFWYRQDPGLGLRLIYFSYDVKMKEKGDIPEGYSVSREKKERFSLILESASTNQTSMYLCASTLGYEQYFGPGTRLTVT.

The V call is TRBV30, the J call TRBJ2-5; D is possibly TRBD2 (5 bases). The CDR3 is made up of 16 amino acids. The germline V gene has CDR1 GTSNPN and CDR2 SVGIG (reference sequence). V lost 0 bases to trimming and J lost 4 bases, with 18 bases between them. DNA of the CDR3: TGTGCCTGGAGTGTAGGTCAGCGGACCCGGGGAGAGACCCAGTACTTC. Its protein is CAWSVGQRTRGETQYF. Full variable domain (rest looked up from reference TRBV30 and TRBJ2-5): SQTIHQWPATLVQPVGSPLSLECTVEGTSNPNLYWYRQAAGRGLQLLFYSVGIGQISSEVPQNLSASRPQDRQFILSSKKLLLSDSGFYLCAWSVGQRTRGETQYFGPGTRLLVL.

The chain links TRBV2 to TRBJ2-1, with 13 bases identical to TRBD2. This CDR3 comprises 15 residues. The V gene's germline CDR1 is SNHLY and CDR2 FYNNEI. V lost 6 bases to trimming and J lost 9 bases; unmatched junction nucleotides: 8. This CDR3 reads CASRPTSGRASEQFF. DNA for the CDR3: TGTGCCAGCAGGCCAACTAGCGGGAGGGCCAGTGAGCAGTTCTTC. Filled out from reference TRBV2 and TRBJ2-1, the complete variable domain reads EPEVTQTPSHQVTQMGQEVILRCVPISNHLYFYWYRQILGQKVEFLVSFYNNEISEKSEIFDDQFSVERPDGSNFTLKIRSTKLEDSAMYFCASRPTSGRASEQFFGPGTRLTVL.

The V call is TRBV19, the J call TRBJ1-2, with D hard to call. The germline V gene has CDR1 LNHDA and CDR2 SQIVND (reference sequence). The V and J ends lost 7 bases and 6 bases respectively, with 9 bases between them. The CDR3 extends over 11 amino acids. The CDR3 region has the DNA TGTGCCAGTACAGGCAGGAATGGCTACACCTTC. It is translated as CASTGRNGYTF.

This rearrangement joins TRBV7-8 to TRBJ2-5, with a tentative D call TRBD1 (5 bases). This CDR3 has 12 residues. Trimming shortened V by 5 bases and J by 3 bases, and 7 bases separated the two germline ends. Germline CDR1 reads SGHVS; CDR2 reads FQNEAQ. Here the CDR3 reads CASSGREETQYF. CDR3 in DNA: TGTGCCAGCAGCGGCAGGGAAGAGACCCAGTACTTC.

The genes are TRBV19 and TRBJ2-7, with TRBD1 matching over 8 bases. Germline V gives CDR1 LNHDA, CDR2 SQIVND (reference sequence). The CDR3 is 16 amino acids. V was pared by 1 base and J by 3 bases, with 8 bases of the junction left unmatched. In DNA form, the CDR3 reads TGTGCCAGTAGTATAGGGAAGGACAGGGACCTCTACGAGCAGTACTTC. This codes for CASSIGKDRDLYEQYF. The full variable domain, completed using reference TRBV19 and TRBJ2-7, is DGGITQSPKYLFRKEGQNVTLSCEQNLNHDAMYWYRQDPGQGLRLIYYSQIVNDFQKGDIAEGYSVSREKKESFPLTVTSAQKNPTAFYLCASSIGKDRDLYEQYFGPGTRLTVT.

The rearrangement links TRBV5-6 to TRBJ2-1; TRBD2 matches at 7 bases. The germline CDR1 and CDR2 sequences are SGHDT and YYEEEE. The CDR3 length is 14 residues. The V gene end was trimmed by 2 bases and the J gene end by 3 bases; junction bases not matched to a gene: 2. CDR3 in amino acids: CASSFGLGYNEQFF. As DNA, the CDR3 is TGTGCCAGCAGCTTCGGACTAGGCTACAATGAGCAGTTCTTC.

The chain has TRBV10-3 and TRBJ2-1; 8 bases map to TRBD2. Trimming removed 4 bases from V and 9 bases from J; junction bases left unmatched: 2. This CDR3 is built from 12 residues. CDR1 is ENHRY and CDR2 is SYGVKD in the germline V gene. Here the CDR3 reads CAISGGTSEQFF. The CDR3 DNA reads TGTGCCATCAGTGGAGGGACTAGTGAGCAGTTCTTC.

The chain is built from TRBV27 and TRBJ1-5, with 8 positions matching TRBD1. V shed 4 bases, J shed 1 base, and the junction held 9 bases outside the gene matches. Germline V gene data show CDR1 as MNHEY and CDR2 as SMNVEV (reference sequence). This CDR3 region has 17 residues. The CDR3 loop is CASSSAGTGMSNQPQHF. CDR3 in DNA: TGTGCCAGCAGTTCGGCCGGGACAGGTATGAGCAATCAGCCCCAGCATTTT.

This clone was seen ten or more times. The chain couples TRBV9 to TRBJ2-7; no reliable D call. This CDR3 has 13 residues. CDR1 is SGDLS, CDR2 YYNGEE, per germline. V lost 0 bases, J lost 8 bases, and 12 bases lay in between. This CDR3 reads CASSVGWATQQYF. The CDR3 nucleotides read TGTGCCAGCAGCGTAGGGTGGGCTACTCAGCAGTACTTC.